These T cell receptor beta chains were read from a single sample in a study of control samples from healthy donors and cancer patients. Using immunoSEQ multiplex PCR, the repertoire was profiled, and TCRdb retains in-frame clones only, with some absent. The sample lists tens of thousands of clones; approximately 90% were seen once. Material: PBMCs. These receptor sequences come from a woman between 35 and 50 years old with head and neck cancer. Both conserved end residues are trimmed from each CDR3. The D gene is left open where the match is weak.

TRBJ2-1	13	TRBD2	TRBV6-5	ASSIAGGNYNEQF
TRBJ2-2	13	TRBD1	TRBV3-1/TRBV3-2	ASRGTGGRAGELF
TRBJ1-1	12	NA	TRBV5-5	ASSQADLGTEAF
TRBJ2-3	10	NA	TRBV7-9	ASRQAADTQY
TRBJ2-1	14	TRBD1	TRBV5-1	ASSLGQGAMWNEQF
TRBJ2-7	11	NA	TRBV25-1	ASTTPGRDEQY
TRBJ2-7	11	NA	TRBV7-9	ASSLGKNSEQY
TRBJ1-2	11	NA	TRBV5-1	ASSSGTAGGYT
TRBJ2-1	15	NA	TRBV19	ASSMRLGSLSYNEQF
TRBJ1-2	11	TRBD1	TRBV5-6	ASSSGQHYGYT
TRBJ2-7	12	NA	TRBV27	ASAGGGQYYEQY
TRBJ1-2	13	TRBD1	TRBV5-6	ASSLTGGGDYGYT
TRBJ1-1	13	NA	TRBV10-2	ASSPAVIMNTEAF
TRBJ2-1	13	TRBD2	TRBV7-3	ASSKGLAGGNEQF
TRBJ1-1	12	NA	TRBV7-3	ASSQGASNTEAF
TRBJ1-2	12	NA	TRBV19	ASSRSGSHYGYT
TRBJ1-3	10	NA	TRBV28	ASSYRRETIY
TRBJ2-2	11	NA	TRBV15	ATNRVGTGELF
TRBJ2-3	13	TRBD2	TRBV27	ASRKTSGYTDTQY
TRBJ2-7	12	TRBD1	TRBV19	ASKRDRVSHEQY
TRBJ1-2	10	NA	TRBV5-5	ASSRLGADYT
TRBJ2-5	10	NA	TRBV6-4	DKTTSQETQY
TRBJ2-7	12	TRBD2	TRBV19	ASSISGAYYEQY
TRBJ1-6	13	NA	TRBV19	ASSISNTWNSPLH